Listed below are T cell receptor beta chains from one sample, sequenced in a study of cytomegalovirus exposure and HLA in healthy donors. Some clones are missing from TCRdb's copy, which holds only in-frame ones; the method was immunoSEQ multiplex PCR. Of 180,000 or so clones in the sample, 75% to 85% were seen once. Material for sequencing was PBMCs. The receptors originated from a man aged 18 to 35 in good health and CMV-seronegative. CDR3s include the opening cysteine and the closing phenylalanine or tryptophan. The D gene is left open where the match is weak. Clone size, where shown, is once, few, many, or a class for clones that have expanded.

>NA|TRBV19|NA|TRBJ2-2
TGTGCCAGTAGTATAGCAGGGCTTCGAAGTGGGGAGCTGTTTTTT
CASSIAGLRSGELFF
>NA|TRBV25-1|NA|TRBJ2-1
TGTGCCAGCAGTTCCATACAGGTTAATGAGCAGTTCTTC
CASSSIQVNEQFF
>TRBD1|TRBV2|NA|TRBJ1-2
TGTGCCTCACAGGCAGGGGGAGGCTATGGCTACACCTTC
CASQAGGGYGYTF
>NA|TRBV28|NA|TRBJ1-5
TGTGCCAGCAGCCGTGGGGCAGGGATGAACAATCAGCCCCAGCATTTT
CASSRGAGMNNQPQHF
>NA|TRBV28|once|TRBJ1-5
TGTGCCAGCAGTTCCCTCCCAGGGAAGAGTTATAGCAATCAGCCCCAGCATTTT
CASSSLPGKSYSNQPQHF
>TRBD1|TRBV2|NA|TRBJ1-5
TGTGCCAGCAGGTTACAGGGGAATCAGCCCCAGCATTTT
CASRLQGNQPQHF
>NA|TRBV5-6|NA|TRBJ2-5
TGTGCCAGCAGCTTGGTCCAGGGGCGGGAGACCCAGTACTTC
CASSLVQGRETQYF
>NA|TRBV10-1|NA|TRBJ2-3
TGCGCCAGCAGTGACCAGGGTCCGGGTACGCAGTATTTT
CASSDQGPGTQYF
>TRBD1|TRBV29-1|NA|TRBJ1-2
TGCAGCGTTGAGGACCGGACAGGGGAGCAGAACTATGGCTACACCTTC
CSVEDRTGEQNYGYTF
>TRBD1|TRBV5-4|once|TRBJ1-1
TGTGCCAGCAGTCAGGACAGGGTCGACACTGAAGCTTTCTTT
CASSQDRVDTEAFF
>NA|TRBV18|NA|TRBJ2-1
TGTGCCAGCTCCCCGAAACAGGGTATCCATGAGCAGTTCTTC
CASSPKQGIHEQFF
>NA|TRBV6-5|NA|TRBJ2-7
TGTGCCAGCAGCGCTACCAGGACGGGAACCTACGAGCAGTACTTC
CASSATRTGTYEQYF
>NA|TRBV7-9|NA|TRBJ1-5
TGTGCCAGCAGCTTAGGATCCAGGGACAATCAGCCCCAGCATTTT
CASSLGSRDNQPQHF
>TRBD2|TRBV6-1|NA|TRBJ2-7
TGTGCCAGCAGTGTGCTAGCGGCGGACTACGAGCAGTACTTC
CASSVLAADYEQYF
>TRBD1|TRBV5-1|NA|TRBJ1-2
TGCGCCAGCAGCTTGGCGACAGGGGAATATGGCTACACCTTC
CASSLATGEYGYTF
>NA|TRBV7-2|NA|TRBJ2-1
TGTGCCAGCAGCTTAAGAGGGAGCTACAATGAGCAGTTCTTC
CASSLRGSYNEQFF
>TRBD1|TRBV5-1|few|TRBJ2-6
TGCGCCAGCAGCTTTAGACCCGGACAGGCCTTCTCTGGGGCCAACGTCCTGACTTTC
CASSFRPGQAFSGANVLTF
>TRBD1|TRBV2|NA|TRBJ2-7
TGTGCCAGCAGCCTTTCCCGACAGGGGGTCACCTACGAGCAGTACTTC
CASSLSRQGVTYEQYF
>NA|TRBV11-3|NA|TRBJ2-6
TGTGCCAGCAGCCATGGGGGCTCGGGGGCCAACGTCCTGACTTTC
CASSHGGSGANVLTF
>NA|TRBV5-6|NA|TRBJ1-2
TGTGCCAGCAGCACAGGGATTCTGGATCGTGTGTATGGCTACACCTTC
CASSTGILDRVYGYTF
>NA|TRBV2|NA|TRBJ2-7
TGTGCCAGCAGTTTGAGGCCAGGGAACGAGCAGTACTTC
CASSLRPGNEQYF
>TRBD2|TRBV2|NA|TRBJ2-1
TGTGCCAGCATCCCTAGCGGGGGATCCTCCTACAATGAGCAGTTCTTC
CASIPSGGSSYNEQFF
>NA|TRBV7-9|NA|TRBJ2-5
TGTGCCAGCAGCTTAAGAGGGGGGGAACAAGAGACCCAGTACTTC
CASSLRGGEQETQYF
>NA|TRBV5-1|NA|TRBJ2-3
TGCGCCAGCAGCTTGGAAGGGGGAGAGGGCACAGATACGCAGTATTTT
CASSLEGGEGTDTQYF
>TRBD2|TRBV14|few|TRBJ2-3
TGTGCCAGCAGCCAAGACAGCGGGGGGATTGATACGCAGTATTTT
CASSQDSGGIDTQYF
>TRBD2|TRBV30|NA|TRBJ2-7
TGTGCCTGGGGACTAGCGGTGAGCTACGAGCAGTACTTC
CAWGLAVSYEQYF
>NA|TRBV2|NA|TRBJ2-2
TGTGCCAACCGCAGGGTGTCAGGCATGAAGCTGTTTTTT
CANRRVSGMKLFF
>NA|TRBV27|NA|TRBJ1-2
TGTGCCAGCAGTTTAAGGCCAGGCAACTATGGCTACACCTTC
CASSLRPGNYGYTF
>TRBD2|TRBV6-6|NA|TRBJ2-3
TGTGCCAGCAGTCTAACTAGCGGGGGGGCCCATACGCAGTATTTT
CASSLTSGGAHTQYF
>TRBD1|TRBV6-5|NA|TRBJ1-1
TGTGCCAGCAGACGGACAGGGGTATACACTGAAGCTTTCTTT
CASRRTGVYTEAFF
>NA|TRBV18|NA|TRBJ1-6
TGTGCCAGCTCACGAGACAGGTCGGGGAATTCACCCCTCCACTTT
CASSRDRSGNSPLHF
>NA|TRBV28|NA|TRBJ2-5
TGTGCCAGCAGTGGGCCCATGTCCGGGGACTTC
CASSGPMSGDF
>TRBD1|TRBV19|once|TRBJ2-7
TGTGCCAGTAAAGGGACAGCCTACGAGCAGTACTTC
CASKGTAYEQYF
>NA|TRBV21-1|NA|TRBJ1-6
TGTGCCAGCAGCAAACTTACGGCCCTCCACTTT
CASSKLTALHF
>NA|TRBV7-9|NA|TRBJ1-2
TGTGCCAGCAGCTTAGGGCTCGGGGAGGACTATGGCTACACCTTC
CASSLGLGEDYGYTF
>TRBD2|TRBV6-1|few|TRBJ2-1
TGTGCCAGCAGTGTACTAGCGGGAGCCGTAAATGAGCAGTTCTTC
CASSVLAGAVNEQFF
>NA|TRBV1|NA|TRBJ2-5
TGCACCAAAAGGAGGGGCTGGGAGACCCAGTACTTC
CTKRRGWETQYF
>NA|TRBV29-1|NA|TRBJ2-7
TGCAGCGTTGAAGCATGGGGCAGCTACGAGCAGTACTTC
CSVEAWGSYEQYF
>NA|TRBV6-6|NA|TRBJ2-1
TGTGCCAGCACCCCCCCAGGGTCTCAAAACAATGAGCAGTTCTTC
CASTPPGSQNNEQFF
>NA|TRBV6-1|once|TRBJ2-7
TGTGCCAGCAGTGCTTTGCGGAAATACTCCTACGAGCAGTACTTC
CASSALRKYSYEQYF
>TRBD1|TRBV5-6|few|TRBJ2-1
TGTGCCAGCAGCTTGCTGGACAGGGACAATGAGCAGTTCTTC
CASSLLDRDNEQFF
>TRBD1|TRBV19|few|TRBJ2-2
TGTGCCAGTAGTGCCGGGACAGGGCTCCCCGGGGAGCTGTTTTTT
CASSAGTGLPGELFF
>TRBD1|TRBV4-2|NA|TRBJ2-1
TGTGCAACTCGACAGGGGGGTGAGCAGTTCTTC
CATRQGGEQFF
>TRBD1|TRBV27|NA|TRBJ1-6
TGTGCCAGCAGTCAGGGGGACAGTTCGAATTCACCCCTCCACTTT
CASSQGDSSNSPLHF
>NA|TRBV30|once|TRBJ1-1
TGTGCCCAGGGGAGGGGGGGGGACACTGAAGCTTTCTTT
CAQGRGGDTEAFF
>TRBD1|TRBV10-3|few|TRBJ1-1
TGTGCCACGGGGACAGGGGGCGAGAGTGAAGCTTTCTTT
CATGTGGESEAFF
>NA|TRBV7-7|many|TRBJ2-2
TGTGCTAGCAGCTTAGCGATGGGGGCCACCGGGGAGCTGTTTTTT
CASSLAMGATGELFF
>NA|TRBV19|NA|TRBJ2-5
TGTGCCAGTAGTACCTCCCGTGGGGCTACCACCCAAGAGACCCAGTACTTC
CASSTSRGATTQETQYF
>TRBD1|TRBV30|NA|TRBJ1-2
TGTGCCTGTACAGGGGGCTATGGCTACACCTTC
CACTGGYGYTF